The sequence of this TCR beta chain was determined in a study of radiation and T cells in renal cell carcinoma (dated by TCRdb to the early 2020s). Broadly, across the study: Samples came from a clinical trial, in which primary renal cell carcinomas received 15 Gy stereotactic body radiation therapy followed by nephrectomy 4 weeks later. In total, some 50 samples underwent TCR beta sequencing: roughly 25 tumors plus 27 peripheral blood samples. In the approximately 53 samples combined, roughly 4.4 million unique CDR3 nucleotide sequences were found, encoding roughly 2,500,000 unique CDR3 amino acid sequences.

Overall study outcomes, separate from this receptor: Because the trial had a single-armed design, the trial could not examine how radiation dose or scheduling affected the TCR repertoire. An increase in top tumor clonotypes in blood was observed from baseline to 2 weeks post-radiation, followed by contraction by 4 weeks, which was taken to suggest transient expansion of tumor-resident clones. Tracking of blood repertoire dynamics stopped at about 4 weeks after treatment, with no follow-up past that point. Because pretreatment tumor biopsies were not available, the study could not determine whether clonotypes were already present within the tumor at baseline.

With regard to this clone: The antigen it binds to is not known. No much larger clonotype is one base removed from it; base qualities were not supplied.

TCR beta libraries were generated from genomic DNA with the immunoSEQ kit, following the manufacturer's recommendations. For library preparation, a first multiplex PCR was performed with proprietary primers, followed by a second PCR in which unique barcodes were added, and bead cleanups were performed after each round. A kit-provided positive control reaction and a negative control reaction were included in every sample batch. The final libraries were assessed on an Agilent 4200 TapeStation D1000 ScreenTape, pooled by volume, and quantified by qPCR. Sequencing was performed on an Illumina NextSeq500 using a MidOutput 150-cycle cartridge, with 156 Read1 cycles, 15 Index1 cycles, and the kit custom primers. The pooled library was loaded at roughly 0.92 pM with an approximately 20% PhiX control spike-in. In the original analysis: Vendor-processed data were analyzed in R, and a clonotype was defined as all T cells sharing the same CDR3 nucleotide sequence. In the clone abundance analyses, frequencies were normalized to the 10,000 most abundant clones in each sample. Before analysis, public T cell clones were removed, and these numbered fewer than five per sample on average. A difference in abundance of at least 32-fold between compartments was used to define tumor-enriched and baseline blood-enriched clonotypes. A beta-binomial differential abundance model was used to identify clonotypes that were expanded or contracted between blood time points. Tumor-blood repertoire similarity was measured with the Baroni-Urbani and Buser coefficient, and groups were compared using two-tailed Wilcoxon tests in R. TCRdb's version of the immuneACCESS table is confined to in-frame rearrangements and falls short of the full clone set. An unresolved V gene accounts for under half of the shortfall where checked; the remainder is of unknown origin. Clone size and the V and J calls come from that table; the DNA yielded D and trimming. The table for this sample lists roughly 150,000 clones; approximately 88% of them were counted only once. 10% to 15% of the sample rests with the top ten.

Deletion took 6 bases off V and 1 base off J, with a span of 6 bases between the germline ends. The CDR3 sequence holds 12 residues, the cysteine and phenylalanine included. The only DNA kept is the CDR3, 36 bases in frame from the first base. According to the germline V gene, CDR1 reads MGHDK and CDR2 reads SYGVNS. Reading the label with the study, this specimen's time point is: blood 2 weeks post-SBRT. The label giving this sample's treatment or condition can be read as: 15 Gy SBRT to primary tumor, nephrectomy 4 weeks later. To follow tumor-enriched clonotypes, peripheral blood was collected serially from radiation-treated patients at baseline and again at 2 weeks and 4 weeks after SBRT. All patients had renal cell carcinoma with clear cell pathology. Genomic DNA for TCR sequencing was prepared using the QIAamp DNA Blood Mini Kit (Qiagen). The analyses included just those samples that passed every quality control check.

The origin of this receptor is a woman between 45 and 65 years old with renal cell carcinoma. Recombination linked TRBV25-1 to TRBJ2-5; a confident D gene designation cannot be given. Source: blood, taken from a patient whose treatment included radiotherapy and nephrectomy. At the DNA level, the sequence is TGTGCCAGCAGGGATCCCCAAGAGACCCAGTACTTC. It codes for CASRDPQETQYF.